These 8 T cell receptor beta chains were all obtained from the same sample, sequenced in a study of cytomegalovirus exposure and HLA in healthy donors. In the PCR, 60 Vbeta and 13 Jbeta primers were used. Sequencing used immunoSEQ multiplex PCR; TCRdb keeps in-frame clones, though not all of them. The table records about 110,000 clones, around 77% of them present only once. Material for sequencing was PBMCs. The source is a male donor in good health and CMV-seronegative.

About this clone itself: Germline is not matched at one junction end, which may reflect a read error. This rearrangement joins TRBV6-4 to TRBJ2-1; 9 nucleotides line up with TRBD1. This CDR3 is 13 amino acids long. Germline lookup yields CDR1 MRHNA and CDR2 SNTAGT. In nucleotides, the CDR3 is TGTGCCAGCAGTACAGGGGGCAGGAATGGGCAGTTCTTC. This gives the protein CASSTGGRNGQFF.

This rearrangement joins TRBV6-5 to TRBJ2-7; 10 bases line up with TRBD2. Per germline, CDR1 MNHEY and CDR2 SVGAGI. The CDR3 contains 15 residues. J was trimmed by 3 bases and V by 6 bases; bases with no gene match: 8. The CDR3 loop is CASRNSGTSDYEQYF. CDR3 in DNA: TGTGCCAGCAGAAACTCCGGGACTAGCGACTACGAGCAGTACTTC.

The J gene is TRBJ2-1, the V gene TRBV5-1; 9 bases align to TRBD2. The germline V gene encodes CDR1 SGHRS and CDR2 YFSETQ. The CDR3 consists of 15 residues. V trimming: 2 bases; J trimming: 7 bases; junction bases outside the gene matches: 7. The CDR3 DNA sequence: TGCGCCAGCAGCTTCGCGGCGGGAGGGCCTAATGAGCAGTTCTTC. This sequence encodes CASSFAAGGPNEQFF.

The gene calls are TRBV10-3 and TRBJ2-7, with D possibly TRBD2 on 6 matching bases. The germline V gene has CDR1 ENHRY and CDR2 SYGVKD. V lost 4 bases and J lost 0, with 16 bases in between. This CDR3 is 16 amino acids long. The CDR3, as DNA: TGTGCCATCAGTGGTATTGGCGGGATTAGCTCCTACGAGCAGTACTTC. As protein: CAISGIGGISSYEQYF.

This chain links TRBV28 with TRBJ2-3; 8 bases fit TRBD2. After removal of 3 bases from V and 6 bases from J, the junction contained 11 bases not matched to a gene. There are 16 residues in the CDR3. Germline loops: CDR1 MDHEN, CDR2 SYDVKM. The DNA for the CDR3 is TGTGCCAGCAGTTTTTCAGCGGGAGAGTTACTTGATACGCAGTATTTT. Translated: CASSFSAGELLDTQYF.

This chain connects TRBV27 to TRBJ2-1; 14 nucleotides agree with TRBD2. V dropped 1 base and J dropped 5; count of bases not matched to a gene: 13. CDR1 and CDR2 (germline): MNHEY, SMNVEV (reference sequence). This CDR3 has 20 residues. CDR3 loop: CASSLLATPRLAGGNNEQFF. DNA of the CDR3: TGTGCCAGCAGTTTATTGGCCACCCCAAGACTAGCGGGAGGGAACAATGAGCAGTTCTTC.

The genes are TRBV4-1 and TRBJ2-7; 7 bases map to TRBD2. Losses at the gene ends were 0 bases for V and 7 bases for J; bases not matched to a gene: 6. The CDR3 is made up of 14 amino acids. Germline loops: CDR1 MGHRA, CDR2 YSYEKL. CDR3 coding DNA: TGCGCCAGCAGCCAAGATCTAGCGGTAGAAGAGCAGTACTTC. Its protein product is CASSQDLAVEEQYF.

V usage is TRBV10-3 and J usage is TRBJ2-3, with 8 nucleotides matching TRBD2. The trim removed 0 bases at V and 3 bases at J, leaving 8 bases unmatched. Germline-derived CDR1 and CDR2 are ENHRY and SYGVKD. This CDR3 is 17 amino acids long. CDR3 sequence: CAISESRAGVGTDTQYF. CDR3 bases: TGTGCCATCAGTGAGTCACGAGCGGGAGTAGGAACAGATACGCAGTATTTT.